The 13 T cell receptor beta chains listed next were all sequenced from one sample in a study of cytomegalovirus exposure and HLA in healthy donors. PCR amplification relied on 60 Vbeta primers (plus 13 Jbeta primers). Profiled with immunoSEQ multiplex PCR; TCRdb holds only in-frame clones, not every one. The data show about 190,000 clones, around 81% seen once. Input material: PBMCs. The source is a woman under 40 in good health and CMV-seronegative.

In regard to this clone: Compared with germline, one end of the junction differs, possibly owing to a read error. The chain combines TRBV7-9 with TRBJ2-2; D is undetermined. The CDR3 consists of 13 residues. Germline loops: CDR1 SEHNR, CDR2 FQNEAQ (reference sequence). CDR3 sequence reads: CSSSVYSTGELFF. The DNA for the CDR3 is TGTTCCAGCAGCGTCTACAGCACCGGGGAGCTGTTTTTT.

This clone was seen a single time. The CDR3 is CSVYGQMNGYTF. In nucleotides, the CDR3 is TGCAGCGTTTATGGACAGATGAATGGCTACACCTTC. The rearrangement joins TRBV29-1 to TRBJ1-2, with a weak D call TRBD1 (6 bases). Trimming pared 5 bases from V and 6 bases from J, leaving 13 bases between. The CDR3 totals 12 residues. Germline V CDR1 and CDR2: SQVTM, ANQGSEA.

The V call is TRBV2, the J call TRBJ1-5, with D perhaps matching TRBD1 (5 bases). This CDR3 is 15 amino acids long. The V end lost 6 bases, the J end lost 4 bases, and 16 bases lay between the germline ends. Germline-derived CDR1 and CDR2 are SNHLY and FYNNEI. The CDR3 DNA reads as TGTGCCAGCAGGCAGGGATCAGTCCAAAATCAGCCCCAGCATTTT. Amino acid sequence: CASRQGSVQNQPQHF.

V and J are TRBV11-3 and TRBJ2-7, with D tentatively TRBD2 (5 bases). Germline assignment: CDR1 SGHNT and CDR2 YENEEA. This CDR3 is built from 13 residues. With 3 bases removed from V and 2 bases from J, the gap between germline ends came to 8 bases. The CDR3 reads CASSFGVTYEQYF. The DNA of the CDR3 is TGTGCCAGCAGCTTCGGGGTTACCTACGAGCAGTACTTC.

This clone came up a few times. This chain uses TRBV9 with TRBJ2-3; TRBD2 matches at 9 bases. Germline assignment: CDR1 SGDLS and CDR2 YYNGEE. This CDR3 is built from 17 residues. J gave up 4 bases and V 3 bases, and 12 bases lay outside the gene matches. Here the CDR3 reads CASSEDSSGGFADTQYF. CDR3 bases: TGTGCCAGCAGCGAGGACTCAAGCGGGGGGTTCGCAGATACGCAGTATTTT. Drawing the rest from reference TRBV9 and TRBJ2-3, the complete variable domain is DSGVTQTPKHLITATGQRVTLRCSPRSGDLSVYWYQQSLDQGLQFLIQYYNGEERAKGNILERFSAQQFPDLHSELNLSSLELGDSALYFCASSEDSSGGFADTQYFGPGTRLTVL.

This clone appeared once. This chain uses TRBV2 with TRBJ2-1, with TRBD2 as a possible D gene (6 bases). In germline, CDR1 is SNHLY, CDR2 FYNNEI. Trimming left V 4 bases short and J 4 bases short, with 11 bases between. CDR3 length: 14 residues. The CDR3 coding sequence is TGTGCCAGCAGTGTGTCTGGGACTTACAATGAGCAGTTCTTC. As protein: CASSVSGTYNEQFF.

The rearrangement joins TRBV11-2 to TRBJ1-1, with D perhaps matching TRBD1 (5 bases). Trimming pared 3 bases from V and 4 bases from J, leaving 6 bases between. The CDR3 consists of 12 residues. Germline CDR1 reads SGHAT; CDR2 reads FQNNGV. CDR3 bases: TGTGCCAGCAGCTTTGACAGCACTGAAGCTTTCTTT. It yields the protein CASSFDSTEAFF.

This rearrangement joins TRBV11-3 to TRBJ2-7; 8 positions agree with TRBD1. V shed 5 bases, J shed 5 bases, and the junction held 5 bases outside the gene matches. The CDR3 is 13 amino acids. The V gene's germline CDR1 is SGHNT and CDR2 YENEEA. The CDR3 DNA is TGTGCCAGCAGCCTGACAGGGGCCCACGAGCAGTACTTC. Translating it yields CASSLTGAHEQYF.

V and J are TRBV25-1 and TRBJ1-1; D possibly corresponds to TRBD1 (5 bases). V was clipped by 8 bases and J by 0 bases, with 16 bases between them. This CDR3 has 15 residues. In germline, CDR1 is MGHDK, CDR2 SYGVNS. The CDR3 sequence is CASSGQPGLNTEAFF. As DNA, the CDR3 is TGTGCCAGCTCAGGTCAGCCAGGGTTGAACACTGAAGCTTTCTTT.

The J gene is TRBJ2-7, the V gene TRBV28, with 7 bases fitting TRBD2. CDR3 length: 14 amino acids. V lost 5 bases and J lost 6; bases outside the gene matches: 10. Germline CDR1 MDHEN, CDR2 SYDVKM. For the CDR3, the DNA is TGTGCCAGCAGTCCCGCGGGTTCGGGAGGCGAGCAGTACTTC. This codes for CASSPAGSGGEQYF.

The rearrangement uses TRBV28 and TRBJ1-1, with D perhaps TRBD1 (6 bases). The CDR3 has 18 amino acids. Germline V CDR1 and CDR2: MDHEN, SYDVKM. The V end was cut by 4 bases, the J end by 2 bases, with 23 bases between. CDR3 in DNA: TGTGCCAGCAGTTATGCAGGGGCCTACCGGCGGCCCAACACTGAAGCTTTCTTT. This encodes CASSYAGAYRRPNTEAFF.

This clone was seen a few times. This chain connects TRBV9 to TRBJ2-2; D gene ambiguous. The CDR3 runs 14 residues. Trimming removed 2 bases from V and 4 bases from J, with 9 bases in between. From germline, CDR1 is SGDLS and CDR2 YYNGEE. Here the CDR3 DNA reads TGTGCCAGCAGCGTTTCCGAGTTCACCGGGGAGCTGTTTTTT. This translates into CASSVSEFTGELFF.

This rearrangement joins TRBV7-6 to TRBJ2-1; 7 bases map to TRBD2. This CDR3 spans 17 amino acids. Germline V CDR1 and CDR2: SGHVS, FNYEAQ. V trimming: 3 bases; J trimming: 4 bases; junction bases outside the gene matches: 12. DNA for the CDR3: TGTGCCAGCAGCTTGCAGGCCGGGGGGTTTCTGTACAATGAGCAGTTCTTC. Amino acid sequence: CASSLQAGGFLYNEQFF.